Each of the 15 T cell receptor beta chains below was sequenced from the same sample in a study of T cell repertoires in cytomegalovirus infection. In TCRdb, the reads were re-called with MiXCR into one record per CDR3 protein. The data show approximately 190,000 distinct CDR3 sequences, roughly 9% seen once. The source material was PBMCs. The receptor source for this set is a human donor in good health (CMV status not recorded). Some clones in this sample may be carry-over from other donors' samples.

This clonotype showed up many times. CDR3 bases: TGTGCCAGCAGCTCCGGACTAGCGGTCCGGGGAGATACGCAGTATTTT. Protein sequence: CASSSGLAVRGDTQYF. The chain combines TRBV7-2 with TRBJ2-3, with TRBD2 matching 10 bases. The CDR3 is 16 residues long. Looked up from germline, CDR1 is SGHTA and CDR2 is FQGNSA. Trimming took 4 bases from V and 5 from J; bases not matched to a gene: 9.

This clonotype was found many times. This rearrangement joins TRBV25-1 to TRBJ2-7; the match to TRBD2 covers 8 bases. V gave up 7 bases and J gave up 7 bases; unmatched junction bases: 12. This CDR3 spans 14 amino acids. Per the germline V gene, CDR1 is MGHDK and CDR2 is SYGVNS. This chain's CDR3 is CASTRAGEAGEQYF. Written as DNA, the CDR3 is TGTGCCAGCACCCGAGCGGGAGAGGCTGGGGAGCAGTACTTC.

This clonotype was seen at least ten times. V usage is TRBV14 and J usage is TRBJ2-7; 9 bases match TRBD2. V gave up 7 bases and J gave up 4 bases; unmatched junction bases: 5. Germline-derived CDR1 and CDR2 are SGHDN and FVKESK. This CDR3 comprises 13 residues. Here the CDR3 reads CASNPAGGYEQYF. As DNA, the CDR3 is TGTGCCAGCAACCCAGCGGGAGGATACGAGCAGTACTTC.

About this clonotype: The conserved closing phenylalanine or tryptophan is absent in this CDR3, likely reflecting a read error. The CDR3 region is CASSQDLPRANYGYTS. CDR3 DNA: TGTGCCAGCAGCCAAGATTTGCCGAGAGCTAACTATGGCTACACCTCC. V is TRBV14 and J is TRBJ1-2, with D hard to call. The CDR3 length is 16 residues. Per germline, CDR1 SGHDN and CDR2 FVKESK. V was cut by 0 bases and J by 0 bases, with 11 bases left in between.

This sequence joins TRBV29-1 and TRBJ2-7, with 9 bases lining up with TRBD1. This CDR3 has 13 amino acids. Germline CDR1 is SQVTM and CDR2 is ANQGSEA. Trimming at V came to 7 bases and at J to 2 bases, leaving 6 bases not matched to a gene. The CDR3 nucleotides read TGCAGCGCCTCCCGGGACAGGGCCTACGAGCAGTACTTC. Translated, it gives CSASRDRAYEQYF.

This clonotype occurred many times. DNA for the CDR3: TGTGCCAGCAGCTTGAACAGGGGGCCCAGCTATGGCTACACCTTC. Protein sequence: CASSLNRGPSYGYTF. This rearrangement joins TRBV7-2 to TRBJ1-2, with TRBD1 identical over 9 bases. This CDR3 comprises 15 residues. Germline V CDR1 and CDR2: SGHTA, FQGNSA. Losses at the gene ends were 3 bases for V and 4 bases for J; bases not matched to a gene: 6. Full variable domain (outside the CDR3, taken from reference TRBV7-2 and TRBJ1-2): GAGVSQSPSNKVTEKGKDVELRCDPISGHTALYWYRQSLGQGLEFLIYFQGNSAPDKSGLPSDRFSAERTGGSVSTLTIQRTQQEDSAVYLCASSLNRGPSYGYTFGSGTRLTVV.

V is TRBV20-1 and J is TRBJ1-2, with 8 bases lining up with TRBD1. V shed 4 bases, J shed 5 bases, and the junction held 6 bases outside the gene matches. The V gene's germline CDR1 is DFQATT and CDR2 SNEGSKA (reference sequence). The CDR3 is 13 residues long. This chain's CDR3 is CSAKPDRGYGYTF. The CDR3 nucleotides are TGCAGTGCTAAACCAGACAGGGGATATGGCTACACCTTC.

At least ten counts were recorded for this clonotype. This chain uses TRBV24-1 with TRBJ2-3; 8 positions match TRBD2. This CDR3 has 15 residues. J lost 3 bases, V lost 0 bases, and 1 base had no gene match. Germline V CDR1 and CDR2: KGHDR, SFDVKD. DNA of the CDR3: TGTGCCACCAGTGATTTGGAGCGGGAGACAGATACGCAGTATTTT. Translated: CATSDLERETDTQYF.

The table lists this clonotype with many counts. The V gene is TRBV25-1, the J gene TRBJ2-1; TRBD1 or TRBD2 may be the D gene (6 bases each). The CDR3 contains 14 residues. Germline lookup yields CDR1 MGHDK and CDR2 SYGVNS. The ends were cut back, 3 bases at V and 10 bases at J, with 16 bases in the middle. CDR3 sequence reads: CASSEFGEGGEQFF. In nucleotides, the CDR3 is TGTGCCAGCAGTGAGTTTGGTGAGGGGGGAGAGCAGTTCTTC.

This clonotype was counted ten times or more. The J gene is TRBJ2-7, the V gene TRBV7-9; tentative D call: TRBD1 (5 bases). Germline V gene data show CDR1 as SEHNR and CDR2 as FQNEAQ (reference sequence). The CDR3 sequence is 14 residues long. Trimming took off 3 bases at V and 2 bases at J, with 11 bases between the two ends. The CDR3 DNA follows: TGTGCCAGCAGCTTCCTAACAGGAACCTACGAGCAGTACTTC. It yields the protein CASSFLTGTYEQYF.

The sample holds many counts of this clonotype. J is TRBJ2-5 and V is TRBV7-2; D unresolved. The germline V and J ends were trimmed by 2 bases and 5 bases, with 12 bases remaining between them. The CDR3 is 14 residues long. Germline CDR1 reads SGHTA; CDR2 reads FQGNSA. The chain's CDR3 is CASSLIRVGETQYF. The DNA for the CDR3 is TGTGCCAGCAGCTTAATCAGAGTCGGGGAGACCCAGTACTTC.

The sample holds many counts of this clonotype. V and J are TRBV19 and TRBJ2-2; D ambiguous. Germline V gives CDR1 LNHDA, CDR2 SQIVND (reference sequence). The ends were cut back, 0 bases at V and 2 bases at J, with 13 bases in the middle. There are 17 residues in the CDR3. CDR3 loop: CASSIDRLDPNTGELFF. DNA of the CDR3: TGTGCCAGTAGTATAGATCGTTTGGACCCTAACACCGGGGAGCTGTTTTTT.

The chain joins TRBV27 to TRBJ2-1, with D possibly being TRBD2 (6 bases). The CDR3 is 13 amino acids. With 3 bases removed from V and 7 bases from J, the gap between germline ends came to 10 bases. Germline V gene lookup returns CDR1 MNHEY and CDR2 SMNVEV (reference sequence). CDR3 nucleotide sequence: TGTGCCAGCAGTTTCGCCCTAGCGAATGAGCAGTTCTTC. Protein sequence: CASSFALANEQFF.

This clonotype was seen ten or more times. The gene calls are TRBV7-9 and TRBJ2-1; 7 nucleotides agree with TRBD2. V shed 1 base and J 0 bases; nucleotides not matched to a gene: 3. The germline gives CDR1 SEHNR, CDR2 FQNEAQ (reference sequence). CDR3 length: 16 residues. For the CDR3, the DNA is TGTGCCAGCAGCTTAGGGGCGGGAGCCTCCTACAATGAGCAGTTCTTC. The encoded protein is CASSLGAGASYNEQFF.

This clonotype was seen many times. The CDR3 sequence: CASSRRDLYYGYTF. Here the CDR3 DNA reads TGTGCCAGCTCGAGAAGAGACCTCTACTATGGCTACACCTTC. V gene TRBV28 combines with J gene TRBJ1-2; D is unclear. This CDR3 contains 14 residues. Trimming cost V 8 bases and J 3 bases, with 16 bases left between them. The germline V gene encodes CDR1 MDHEN and CDR2 SYDVKM.